This note documents a single T cell receptor (beta chain) sequence. Its specific antigen is unknown. No clone much larger than this one lies a single base away; base qualities are absent. TCRbeta CDR3 regions were amplified from genomic DNA by means of the immunoSEQ Assay, a bias-controlled multiplex PCR. As for the original processing: The number of nucleated cells in each sample was estimated from the amplification of reference gene primers within the assay. To quantify the absolute abundance of each unique TCRbeta CDR3 rearrangement, sequence reads were collapsed and filtered. For each sample, productive Simpson clonality was calculated as the square root of Simpson's diversity index across productive rearrangements. Imported from immuneACCESS, the table was reduced by TCRdb to in-frame sequences with V and J called. These copies leave out some clones; in studies compared against another copy, an unresolved V gene accounts for under half, and the cause of the remainder is not known. For V, J and clone size, that table is used; D and trimming come from the DNA. Present in this sample are a few hundred thousand clones, approximately 90% of which were seen just once. The ten largest clones capture 5.5% to 8% of the sample.

The record originates from a study of blood T cell repertoires in COVID-19 (dated by TCRdb to the early 2020s). Regarding the complete study: Collaborator samples came from the United States, Italy and Spain and covered acute and convalescent phases of COVID-19. The prospective study material was composed of cDNA or gDNA derived from T cells, B-cell-depleted T cells, or PBMCs. Sample metadata almost always included a de-identified subject ID, COVID-19 status, age in years and sex. Where available, HLA class I and class II types were taken from metadata supplied by the sample provider and were not determined by assay-based typing. Samples were obtained from the ongoing ImmuneRACE study (first 160 participants) and from 950 to 1,500 subjects provided by 6 global collaborators. Subjects who had been exposed to COVID-19, were actively infected with it, or had recovered from it provided the deeply sampled blood TCRbeta repertoires that made up the dataset. The repertoires were released in a freely available public database intended as a resource for research on the immune response to SARS-CoV-2.

Overall study results and their limits: The quantity of clinical and demographic metadata differed by source and by participant and was supplied without curation.

The germline V gene supplies CDR1 MNHEY and CDR2 SVGAGI. Counted from cysteine to phenylalanine, this CDR3 has 14 amino acids. Just CDR3 DNA is preserved here, 42 bases in frame from base 1. The germline V and J ends show losses of 7 bases and 6 bases respectively, and no gene match explains 7 bases of the junction. At one collaborating source in Seattle, patients were enrolled during active infection and were followed longitudinally through the course of disease. The collaborating institutions used their own protocols to collect whole blood in K2EDTA tubes. For TCRbeta analysis, collaborators shipped samples in one of three forms: frozen whole blood, isolated PBMCs, or DNA extracted from either of those sample types.

Material: peripheral blood. This receptor was taken from a woman aged 45-65 years with COVID-19, enrolled during active disease. The chain joins TRBV6-5 to TRBJ2-2; 8 bases in the middle match TRBD1. CDR3 reads: CASTLDRGPGELFF. The sequenced DNA is TGTGCCAGCACCCTTGACAGGGGTCCCGGGGAGCTGTTTTTT.